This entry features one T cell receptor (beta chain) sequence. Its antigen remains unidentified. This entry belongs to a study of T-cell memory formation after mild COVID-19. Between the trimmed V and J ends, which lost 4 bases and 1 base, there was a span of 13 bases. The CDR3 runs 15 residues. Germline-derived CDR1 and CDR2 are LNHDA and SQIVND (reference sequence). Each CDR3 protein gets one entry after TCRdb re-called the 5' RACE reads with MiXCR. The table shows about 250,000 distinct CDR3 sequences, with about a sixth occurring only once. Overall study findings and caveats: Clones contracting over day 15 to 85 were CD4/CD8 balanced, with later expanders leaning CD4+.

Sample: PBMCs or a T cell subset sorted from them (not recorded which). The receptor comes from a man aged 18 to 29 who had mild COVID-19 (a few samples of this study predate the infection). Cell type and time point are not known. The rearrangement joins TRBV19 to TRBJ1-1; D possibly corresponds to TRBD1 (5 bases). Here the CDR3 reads CASSNSGTANTEAFF. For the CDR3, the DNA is TGTGCCAGTAGTAACTCCGGGACGGCGAACACTGAAGCTTTCTTT.